Presented here are 25 T cell receptor beta chains from one specimen sequenced in a study of T cell responses to AZD1222 COVID-19 vaccine. Method: immunoSEQ multiplex PCR; TCRdb's copy keeps in-frame clones and lacks some. The top ten clones hold around 28% of a sample with roughly 56,000 clones, roughly four fifths of them seen once. The source material was peripheral blood, sampled 28 days after the second AZD1222 dose. These receptors were collected from an adult who received the AZD1222 COVID-19 vaccine.

The chain employs TRBV6-2 or TRBV6-3 and TRBJ2-7; D is possibly TRBD1 or TRBD2 (5 bases each). The V gene lost 6 bases and the J gene lost 5 bases, with 17 bases spanning the gap. Germline V gene data show CDR1 as MNHEY and CDR2 as SVGEGT. There are 14 residues in the CDR3. CDR3 sequence: CASSSGPTPHEQYF. DNA of the CDR3: TGTGCCAGCAGCTCGGGACCGACCCCCCACGAGCAGTACTTC.

This clone was recorded only once. The genes are TRBV29-1 and TRBJ1-1, with D perhaps TRBD1 (5 bases). Germline V gives CDR1 SQVTM, CDR2 ANQGSEA. With 7 bases removed from V and 6 bases from J, the gap between germline ends came to 15 bases. The CDR3 extends over 12 amino acids. The CDR3 sequence: CSARGSGPEAFF. The DNA of the CDR3 is TGCAGCGCGCGGGGTTCGGGGCCTGAAGCTTTCTTT.

J is TRBJ2-1 and V is TRBV4-2, with TRBD1 matching 7 bases. The CDR3 runs to 14 residues. The germline V gene has CDR1 LGHNA and CDR2 YNFKEQ. V lost 1 base to trimming and J lost 6 bases; unmatched junction nucleotides: 3. For the CDR3, the DNA is TGTGCCAGCAGCCAAGTCACAGGGGCCAATGAGCAGTTCTTC. Amino acids: CASSQVTGANEQFF.

J is TRBJ2-3 and V is TRBV7-6; 9 bases align to TRBD1. Trimming cost V 5 bases and J 4 bases; bases outside gene matches: 10. Looked up from germline, CDR1 is SGHVS and CDR2 is FNYEAQ. The CDR3 totals 16 residues. CDR3 coding DNA: TGTGCCAGCAGCATCGGGACAGGGATTAGCGCAGATACGCAGTATTTT. Its translation: CASSIGTGISADTQYF.

This clone has at least ten counts. The gene calls are TRBV7-2 and TRBJ1-5, with D possibly matching TRBD1 (6 bases). The CDR3 sequence is 16 residues long. Germline V lookup: CDR1 SGHTA, CDR2 FQGNSA. The ends were cut back, 5 bases at V and 4 bases at J, with 18 bases in the middle. CDR3: CASSPRQAEGNQPQHF. The DNA of the CDR3 is TGTGCCAGCAGCCCAAGACAGGCCGAAGGGAATCAGCCCCAGCATTTT.

The chain combines TRBV7-8 with TRBJ2-1; possible D gene TRBD1, 6 bases. The germline V gene has CDR1 SGHVS and CDR2 FQNEAQ. The V gene lost 5 bases and the J gene lost 0 bases, with 11 bases spanning the gap. This CDR3 spans 15 amino acids. The CDR3 bases are TGTGCCAGCAGCCTCGGGACATTCTCCTACAATGAGCAGTTCTTC. Its translation: CASSLGTFSYNEQFF.

The V gene is TRBV4-2, the J gene TRBJ2-1; D gene ambiguous. Trimming cost V 1 base and J 6 bases, with 4 bases left between them. Looked up from germline, CDR1 is LGHNA and CDR2 is YNFKEQ. This CDR3 spans 12 amino acids. The CDR3 protein is CASSQVGNEQFF. The CDR3 DNA reads TGTGCCAGCAGCCAAGTAGGCAATGAGCAGTTCTTC.

V usage is TRBV6-5 and J usage is TRBJ2-7; a possible D gene is TRBD2 (6 bases). CDR1 and CDR2 from the germline V gene are MNHEY and SVGAGI. The CDR3 extends over 14 amino acids. Trimming pared 8 bases from V and 2 bases from J, leaving 16 bases between. The CDR3 DNA is TGTGCCAGCGGATCGAGGGACTCTCCCTACGAGCAGTACTTC. This codes for CASGSRDSPYEQYF.

This clone is a singleton in its sample. The chain links TRBV5-1 to TRBJ2-5; 7 bases are shared with TRBD1. Germline CDR1 and CDR2: SGHRS and YFSETQ. The V and J ends lost 2 bases and 3 bases, in that order; junction bases with no gene match: 1. This CDR3 comprises 13 residues. CDR3 coding DNA: TGCGCCAGCAGCTTACAGGGGAAAGAGACCCAGTACTTC. Residues: CASSLQGKETQYF.

The V gene is TRBV4-3, the J gene TRBJ2-1; D ambiguous. Trimming left V 2 bases short and J 5 bases short, with 7 bases between. The germline gives CDR1 LGHNA, CDR2 YSLEER. The CDR3 runs 13 residues. The CDR3 reads CASSQSQNNEQFF. Here the CDR3 DNA reads TGCGCCAGCAGCCAATCACAGAACAATGAGCAGTTCTTC.

The chain joins TRBV6-2 or TRBV6-3 to TRBJ2-2, with no clear D. The V end lost 6 bases, the J end lost 9 bases, and 8 bases lay between the germline ends. This CDR3 spans 11 amino acids. CDR1 is MNHEY and CDR2 is SVGEGT in the germline V gene. CDR3 amino acids: CASSDPRELFF. As DNA, the CDR3 is TGTGCCAGCAGCGATCCCCGGGAGCTGTTTTTT.

The genes are TRBV5-1 and TRBJ2-5; 7 bases match TRBD2. Germline lookup yields CDR1 SGHRS and CDR2 YFSETQ. The CDR3 is 15 residues long. V trimming: 3 bases; J trimming: 6 bases; junction bases outside the gene matches: 11. CDR3 in amino acids: CASSSSAGAVKTQYF. The CDR3 coding sequence is TGCGCCAGCAGCTCTTCGGCGGGAGCCGTGAAGACCCAGTACTTC.

This clone appeared a few times. The V call is TRBV4-1, the J call TRBJ2-7, with D tentatively TRBD2 (5 bases). Trimming took off 0 bases at V and 6 bases at J, with 15 bases between the two ends. This CDR3 is 15 amino acids long. Germline-derived CDR1 and CDR2 are MGHRA and YSYEKL. Here the CDR3 DNA reads TGCGCCAGCAGCCAAGATTTATCACAGCGGATCGAGCAGTACTTC. It translates to CASSQDLSQRIEQYF.

The genes are TRBV15 and TRBJ1-1; D not certain. Trimming pared 3 bases from V and 2 bases from J, leaving 10 bases between. Germline CDR1 LNHNV, CDR2 YYDKDF (reference sequence). The CDR3 has 14 residues. CDR3 region: CATSRERSNTEAFF. In DNA, the CDR3 is TGTGCCACCAGCAGGGAGAGGAGTAACACTGAAGCTTTCTTT.

The chain joins TRBV28 to TRBJ1-5, with 7 bases matching TRBD1. CDR1 MDHEN and CDR2 SYDVKM come from the germline V gene. This CDR3 has 15 residues. The V and J ends lost 5 bases and 6 bases, in that order; junction bases with no gene match: 10. CDR3 in amino acids: CASSPETGWFQPQHF. The CDR3 DNA follows: TGTGCCAGCAGTCCCGAGACAGGGTGGTTTCAGCCCCAGCATTTT. The full variable domain, in which reference TRBV28 and TRBJ1-5 provide the parts outside the CDR3, is DVKVTQSSRYLVKRTGEKVFLECVQDMDHENMFWYRQDPGLGLRLIYFSYDVKMKEKGDIPEGYSVSREKKERFSLILESASTNQTSMYLCASSPETGWFQPQHFGDGTRLSIL.

The rearrangement joins TRBV7-2 to TRBJ2-1; no clear D. The CDR3 length is 16 residues. Germline CDR1 is SGHTA and CDR2 is FQGNSA. Between the trimmed V and J ends, which lost 1 base and 6 bases, there was a span of 16 bases. The CDR3: CASSLEPRLSGNEQFF. The CDR3 DNA is TGTGCCAGCAGCTTAGAACCACGCTTGTCGGGCAATGAGCAGTTCTTC.

This clone occurred once. The V and J genes are TRBV10-3 and TRBJ2-1, with a possible D match to TRBD2 (5 bases). The CDR3 length is 14 residues. V dropped 3 bases and J dropped 7 bases, with 13 bases sitting between them. The germline CDR1 and CDR2 sequences are ENHRY and SYGVKD. CDR3 DNA sequence: TGTGCCATCAGTGACTTTCGGTCGGGGAATGAGCAGTTCTTC. Protein: CAISDFRSGNEQFF.

This chain links TRBV6-5 with TRBJ2-5; D perhaps matches TRBD1 (6 bases). The CDR3 is 12 residues long. The V end lost 7 bases, the J end lost 6 bases, and 12 bases lay between the germline ends. Germline values: CDR1 MNHEY, CDR2 SVGAGI. The CDR3, as DNA: TGTGCCAGCATCCCCAGGGGTCAGACCCAGTACTTC. It specifies CASIPRGQTQYF.

The J gene is TRBJ2-5, the V gene TRBV6-2 or TRBV6-3; possibly TRBD2 for D (6 bases). This CDR3 region has 13 residues. V was trimmed by 4 bases and J by 1 base, leaving 7 bases between them. Germline lookup yields CDR1 MNHEY and CDR2 SVGEGT. As DNA, the CDR3 is TGTGCCAGCAGTTCACTAGCCCAAGAGACCCAGTACTTC. It encodes CASSSLAQETQYF.

The genes are TRBV5-4 and TRBJ2-3; 8 positions agree with TRBD2. V dropped 3 bases and J dropped 5; count of bases not matched to a gene: 11. The CDR3 is 16 residues long. Looked up from germline, CDR1 is SGHNT and CDR2 is YYREEE (reference sequence). The chain's CDR3 is CASSWGRGRSGDTQYF. DNA of the CDR3: TGTGCCAGCAGCTGGGGTCGCGGGAGGTCTGGAGATACGCAGTATTTT.

The rearrangement links TRBV7-9 to TRBJ2-3, with a weak D call TRBD2 (5 bases). The CDR3 length is 15 residues. From germline, CDR1 is SEHNR and CDR2 FQNEAQ (reference sequence). Trimming took 3 bases from V and 0 from J, leaving 10 bases between them. The CDR3 reads CASSLDSVSTDTQYF. DNA for the CDR3: TGTGCCAGCAGCTTGGACTCGGTTAGCACAGATACGCAGTATTTT.

This rearrangement joins TRBV2 to TRBJ1-2; 9 nucleotides match TRBD1. Germline trimming cut 6 bases from V and 4 bases from J; bases unmatched to any gene: 6. CDR1 and CDR2 (germline): SNHLY, FYNNEI. This CDR3 has 14 residues. CDR3 loop: CASSRQGVGYGYTF. For the CDR3, the DNA is TGTGCCAGCAGCCGACAGGGGGTCGGCTATGGCTACACCTTC.

The chain joins TRBV29-1 to TRBJ2-2; a weak D match, TRBD2 (7 bases). The V end lost 7 bases, the J end lost 4 bases, and 10 bases lay between the germline ends. The CDR3 contains 12 residues. Germline assignment: CDR1 SQVTM and CDR2 ANQGSEA. CDR3 region: CSGRGGTGELFF. The DNA of the CDR3 is TGCAGCGGAAGGGGGGGCACCGGGGAGCTGTTTTTT.

V usage is TRBV7-3 and J usage is TRBJ2-1; a weak D match, TRBD1 (7 bases). This CDR3 contains 14 residues. Trimming left V 5 bases short and J 7 bases short, with 15 bases between. Germline CDR1 and CDR2: SGHTA and FQGTGA. The CDR3 reads CASSASGGINEQFF. CDR3 bases: TGTGCCAGCAGCGCCTCAGGGGGGATTAATGAGCAGTTCTTC.

For this clone: Additional DNA sequences in this sample encode the identical CDR3. The chain carries TRBV30 and TRBJ2-1; maybe TRBD1 (5 bases). Per the germline V gene, CDR1 is GTSNPN and CDR2 is SVGIG (reference sequence). There are 15 residues in the CDR3. The V and J ends lost 0 bases and 1 base respectively, with 10 bases between them. The CDR3 loop is CAWSVGGASYNEQFF. In DNA form, the CDR3 reads TGTGCCTGGAGTGTAGGTGGGGCATCCTACAATGAGCAGTTCTTC. Full variable domain (missing parts from reference TRBV30 and TRBJ2-1): SQTIHQWPATLVQPVGSPLSLECTVEGTSNPNLYWYRQAAGRGLQLLFYSVGIGQISSEVPQNLSASRPQDRQFILSSKKLLLSDSGFYLCAWSVGGASYNEQFFGPGTRLTVL.